One T cell receptor beta chain is described in this entry. The source of the sample is a study of blood T cell repertoires in COVID-19. Overall study context: T cells, B-cell-depleted T cells, or PBMCs provided the cDNA or gDNA that served as material.

Profiled with immunoSEQ multiplex PCR; TCRdb holds only in-frame clones, not every one. The sample includes 99,000 or so clones, around 86% of them seen just once. Between the trimmed V and J ends, which lost 5 bases and 5 bases, there was a span of 15 bases. CDR3 size: 14 residues. CDR1 is SGHVS and CDR2 is FQNEAQ in the germline V gene. Sequenced material: peripheral blood. The chain links TRBV7-8 to TRBJ1-1; no clear D gene. The clonotype was recovered from a man at least 80 years old with acute or convalescent COVID-19. The CDR3 loop is CASSARVPETEAFF. CDR3 nucleotides: TGTGCCAGCAGCGCACGGGTTCCGGAGACTGAAGCTTTCTTT.